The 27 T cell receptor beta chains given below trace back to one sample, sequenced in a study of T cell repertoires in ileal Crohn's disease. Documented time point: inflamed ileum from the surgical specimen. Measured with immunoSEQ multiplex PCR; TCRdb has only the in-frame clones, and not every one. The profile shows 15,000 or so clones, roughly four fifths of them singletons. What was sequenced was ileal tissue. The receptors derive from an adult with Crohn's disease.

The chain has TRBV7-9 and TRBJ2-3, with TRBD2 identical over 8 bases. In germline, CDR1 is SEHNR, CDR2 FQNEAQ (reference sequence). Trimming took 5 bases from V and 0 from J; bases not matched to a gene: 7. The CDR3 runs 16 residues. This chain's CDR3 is CASSPPGLASTDTQYF. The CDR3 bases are TGTGCCAGCAGCCCCCCCGGACTAGCTAGCACAGATACGCAGTATTTT.

The CDR3: CASSLAAGVNLYEQYF. As DNA, the CDR3 is TGCGCCAGCAGCTTGGCAGCGGGGGTTAACCTCTACGAGCAGTACTTC. The J gene is TRBJ2-7, the V gene TRBV5-1, with TRBD2 matching 8 bases. After removal of 0 bases from V and 3 bases from J, the junction contained 8 bases not matched to a gene. This CDR3 has 16 amino acids. Germline assignment: CDR1 SGHRS and CDR2 YFSETQ.

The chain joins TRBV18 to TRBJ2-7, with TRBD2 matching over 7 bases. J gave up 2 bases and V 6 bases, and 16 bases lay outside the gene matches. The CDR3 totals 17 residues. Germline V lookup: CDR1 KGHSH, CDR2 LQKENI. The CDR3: CASSPTPWGGGAYEQYF. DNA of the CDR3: TGTGCCAGCTCCCCAACCCCTTGGGGGGGAGGGGCCTACGAGCAGTACTTC.

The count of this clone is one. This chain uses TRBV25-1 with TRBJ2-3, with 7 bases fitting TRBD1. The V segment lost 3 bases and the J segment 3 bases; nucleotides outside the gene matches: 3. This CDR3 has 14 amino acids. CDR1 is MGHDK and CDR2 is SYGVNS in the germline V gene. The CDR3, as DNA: TGTGCCAGCAGTGAGGGGACAGAAACAGATACGCAGTATTTT. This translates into CASSEGTETDTQYF.

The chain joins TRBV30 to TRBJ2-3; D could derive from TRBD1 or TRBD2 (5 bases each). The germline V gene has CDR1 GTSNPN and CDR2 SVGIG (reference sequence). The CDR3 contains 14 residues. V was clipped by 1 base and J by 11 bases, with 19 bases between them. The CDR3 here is CAWSGTSRDAKQYF. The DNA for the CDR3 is TGTGCCTGGAGTGGAACGTCCCGGGACGCCAAGCAGTATTTT.

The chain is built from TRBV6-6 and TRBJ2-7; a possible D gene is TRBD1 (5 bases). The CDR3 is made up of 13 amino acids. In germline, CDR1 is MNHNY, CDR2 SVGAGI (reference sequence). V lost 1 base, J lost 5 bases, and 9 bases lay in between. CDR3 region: CASSYLRQNEQYF. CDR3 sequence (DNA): TGTGCCAGCAGTTACTTACGACAGAACGAGCAGTACTTC.

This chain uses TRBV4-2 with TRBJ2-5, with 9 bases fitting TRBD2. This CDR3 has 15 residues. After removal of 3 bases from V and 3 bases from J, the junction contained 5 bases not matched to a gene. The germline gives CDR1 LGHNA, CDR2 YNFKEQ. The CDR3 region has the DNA TGTGCCAGCAGCCAGGCTAGCGGGGTAGAAGAGACCCAGTACTTC. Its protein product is CASSQASGVEETQYF.

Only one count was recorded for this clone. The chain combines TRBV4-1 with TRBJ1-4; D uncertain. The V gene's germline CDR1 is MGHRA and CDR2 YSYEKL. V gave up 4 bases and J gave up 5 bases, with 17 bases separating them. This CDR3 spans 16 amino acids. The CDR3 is CASSPSPQARNEKLFF. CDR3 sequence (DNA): TGCGCCAGCAGCCCCTCCCCCCAGGCTAGGAATGAAAAACTGTTTTTT.

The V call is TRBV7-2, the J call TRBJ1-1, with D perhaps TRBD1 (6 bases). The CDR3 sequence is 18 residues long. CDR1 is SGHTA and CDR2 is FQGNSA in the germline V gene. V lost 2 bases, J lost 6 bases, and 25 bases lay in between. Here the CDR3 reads CASSLMGGAGSMVAEAFF. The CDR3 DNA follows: TGTGCCAGCAGCTTAATGGGGGGCGCAGGCTCTATGGTGGCTGAAGCTTTCTTT.

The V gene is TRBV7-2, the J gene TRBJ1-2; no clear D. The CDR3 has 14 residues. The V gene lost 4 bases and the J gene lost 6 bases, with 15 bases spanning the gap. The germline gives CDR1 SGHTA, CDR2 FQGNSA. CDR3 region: CASSSRSRVDGYTF. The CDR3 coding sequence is TGTGCCAGCAGCTCTCGTTCGCGGGTAGATGGCTACACCTTC.

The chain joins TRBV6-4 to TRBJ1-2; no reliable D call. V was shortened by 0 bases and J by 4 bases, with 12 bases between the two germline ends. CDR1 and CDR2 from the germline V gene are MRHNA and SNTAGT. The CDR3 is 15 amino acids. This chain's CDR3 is CASSDSPMDPYGYTF. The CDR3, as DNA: TGTGCCAGCAGTGACTCGCCAATGGACCCCTATGGCTACACCTTC.

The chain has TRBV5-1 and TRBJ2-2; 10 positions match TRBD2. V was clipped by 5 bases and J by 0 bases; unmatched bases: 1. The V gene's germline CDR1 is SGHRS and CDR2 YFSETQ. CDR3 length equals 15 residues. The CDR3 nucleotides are TGCGCCAGCAGTAGCGGGGGGTCGAACACCGGGGAGCTGTTTTTT. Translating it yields CASSSGGSNTGELFF.

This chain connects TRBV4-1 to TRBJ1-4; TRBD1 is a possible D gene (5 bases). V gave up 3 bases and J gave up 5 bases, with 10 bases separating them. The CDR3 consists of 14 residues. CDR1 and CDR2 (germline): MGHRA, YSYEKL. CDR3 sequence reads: CASSQGPINEKLFF. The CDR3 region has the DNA TGCGCCAGCAGCCAGGGGCCGATCAATGAAAAACTGTTTTTT.

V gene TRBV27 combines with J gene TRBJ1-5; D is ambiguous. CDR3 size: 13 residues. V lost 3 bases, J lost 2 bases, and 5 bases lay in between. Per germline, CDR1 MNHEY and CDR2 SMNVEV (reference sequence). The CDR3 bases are TGTGCCAGCAGTTTTGGTCGCAATCAGCCCCAGCATTTT. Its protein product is CASSFGRNQPQHF.

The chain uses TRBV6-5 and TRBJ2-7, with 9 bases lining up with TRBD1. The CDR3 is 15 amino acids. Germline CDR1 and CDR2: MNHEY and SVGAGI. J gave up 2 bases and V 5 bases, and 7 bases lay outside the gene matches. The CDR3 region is CASSHSRDRAYEQYF. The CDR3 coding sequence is TGTGCCAGCAGTCATAGCCGGGACAGGGCCTACGAGCAGTACTTC.

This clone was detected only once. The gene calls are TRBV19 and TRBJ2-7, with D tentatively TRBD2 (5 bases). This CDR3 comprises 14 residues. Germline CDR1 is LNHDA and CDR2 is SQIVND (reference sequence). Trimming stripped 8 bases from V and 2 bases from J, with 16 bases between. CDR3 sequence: CASRAPGKTYEQYF. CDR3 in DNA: TGTGCCAGTCGGGCCCCCGGGAAAACCTACGAGCAGTACTTC.

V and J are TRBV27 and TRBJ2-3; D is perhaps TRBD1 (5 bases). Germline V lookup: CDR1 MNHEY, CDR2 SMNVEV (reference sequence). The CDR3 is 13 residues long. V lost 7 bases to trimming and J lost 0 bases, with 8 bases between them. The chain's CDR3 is CASTWGSTDTQYF. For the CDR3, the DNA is TGTGCCAGCACCTGGGGCAGCACAGATACGCAGTATTTT.

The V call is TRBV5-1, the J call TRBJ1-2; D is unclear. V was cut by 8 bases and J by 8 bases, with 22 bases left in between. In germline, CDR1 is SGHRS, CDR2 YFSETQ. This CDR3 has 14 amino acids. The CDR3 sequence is CASYSGTTDRGYTF. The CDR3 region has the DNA TGCGCCAGTTACAGCGGTACCACGGATAGGGGCTACACCTTC.

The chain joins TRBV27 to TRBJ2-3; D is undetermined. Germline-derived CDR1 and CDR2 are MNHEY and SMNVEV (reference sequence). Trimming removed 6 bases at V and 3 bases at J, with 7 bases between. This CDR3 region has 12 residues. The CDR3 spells CASSPRTDTQYF. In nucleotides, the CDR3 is TGTGCCAGCAGCCCCCGGACAGATACGCAGTATTTT.

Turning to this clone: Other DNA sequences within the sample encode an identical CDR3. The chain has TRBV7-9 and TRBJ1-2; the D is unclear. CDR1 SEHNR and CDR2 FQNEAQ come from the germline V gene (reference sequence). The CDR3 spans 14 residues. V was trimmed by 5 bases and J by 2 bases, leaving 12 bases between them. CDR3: CASSPSGGNYGYTF. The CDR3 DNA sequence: TGTGCCAGCAGCCCCTCGGGTGGGAACTATGGCTACACCTTC.

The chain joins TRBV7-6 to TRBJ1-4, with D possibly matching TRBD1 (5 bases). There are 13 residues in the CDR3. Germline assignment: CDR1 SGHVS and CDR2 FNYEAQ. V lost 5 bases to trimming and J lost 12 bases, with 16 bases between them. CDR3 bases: TGTGCCAGCAGCCCAGCGGGGCCCGTTGAACTGTTTTTT. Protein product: CASSPAGPVELFF.

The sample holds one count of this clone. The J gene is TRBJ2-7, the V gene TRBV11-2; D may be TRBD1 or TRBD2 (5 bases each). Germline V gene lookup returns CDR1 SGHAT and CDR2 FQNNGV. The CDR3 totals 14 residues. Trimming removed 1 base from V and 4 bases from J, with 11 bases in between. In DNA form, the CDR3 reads TGTGCCAGCAGCTTAGGGGACGGATTATACGAGCAGTACTTC. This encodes CASSLGDGLYEQYF.

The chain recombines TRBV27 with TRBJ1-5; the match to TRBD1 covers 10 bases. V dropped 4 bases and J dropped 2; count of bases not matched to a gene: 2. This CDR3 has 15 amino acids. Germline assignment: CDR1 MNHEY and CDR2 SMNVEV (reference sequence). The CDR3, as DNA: TGTGCCAGCAGTTCGGGGACAGGGGGCAATCAGCCCCAGCATTTT. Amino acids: CASSSGTGGNQPQHF.

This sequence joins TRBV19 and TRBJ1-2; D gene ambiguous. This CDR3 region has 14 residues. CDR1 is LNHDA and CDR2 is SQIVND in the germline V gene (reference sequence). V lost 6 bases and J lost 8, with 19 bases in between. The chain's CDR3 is CASRTRTPMGGYTF. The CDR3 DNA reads TGTGCCAGTAGGACCCGGACGCCCATGGGAGGCTACACCTTC.

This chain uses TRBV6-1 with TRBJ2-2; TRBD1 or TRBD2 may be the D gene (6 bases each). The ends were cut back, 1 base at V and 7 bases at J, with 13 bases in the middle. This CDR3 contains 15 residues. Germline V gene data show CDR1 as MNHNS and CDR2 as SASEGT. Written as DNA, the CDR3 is TGTGCCAGCAGTGAAGAGGGGGGTTCGGGCGGGGAGCTGTTTTTT. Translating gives CASSEEGGSGGELFF.

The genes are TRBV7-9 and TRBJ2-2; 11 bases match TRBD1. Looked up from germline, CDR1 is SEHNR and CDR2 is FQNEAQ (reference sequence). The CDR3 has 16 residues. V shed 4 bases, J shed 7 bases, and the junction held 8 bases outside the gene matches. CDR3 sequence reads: CASSSSGTGGGGELFF. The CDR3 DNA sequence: TGTGCCAGCAGCTCGTCCGGGACAGGGGGAGGCGGGGAGCTGTTTTTT.

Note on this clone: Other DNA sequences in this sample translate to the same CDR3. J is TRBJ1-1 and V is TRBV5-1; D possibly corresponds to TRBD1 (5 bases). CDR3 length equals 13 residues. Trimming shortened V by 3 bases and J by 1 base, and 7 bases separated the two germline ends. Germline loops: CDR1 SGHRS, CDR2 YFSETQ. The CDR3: CASSSRENTEAFF. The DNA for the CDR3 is TGCGCCAGCAGCTCCAGGGAGAACACTGAAGCTTTCTTT.